These T cell receptor beta chains were read from a single sample in a study of T-cell reconstitution after alpha-beta-depleted transplantation in children. TCRdb itself ran the PCR reads through MiXCR, one entry per CDR3 protein. Of about 640,000 distinct CDR3 sequences in the sample, 16% were seen once. This material consisted of PBMCs from the stem cell graft donor, taken from the stem cell graft. The receptors here all came from a human donor who donated a stem cell graft to a child with acute myeloid leukemia. CDR3s include the opening cysteine and the closing phenylalanine or tryptophan. The order of the fields is J gene, V gene, D gene, clone size, CDR3 length, CDR3 protein, CDR3 DNA. The D gene is left open where the match is weak. Rows may omit the clone size; those that give it use once, few, many or a size class.

>TRBJ1-1|TRBV18|TRBD1|NA|16
CASFLMDRGRDTEAFF
TGTGCCAGCTTCCTGATGGACAGGGGGCGGGACACTGAAGCTTTCTTT
>TRBJ2-3|TRBV29-1|NA|few|11
CSVEVQGPQYF
TGCAGCGTTGAAGTACAGGGCCCGCAGTATTTT
>TRBJ1-2|TRBV13|TRBD1|few|17
CASSLAMEGQHNYGYTF
TGTGCCAGCAGCTTAGCAATGGAGGGACAGCACAACTATGGCTACACCTTC
>TRBJ1-5|TRBV25-1|NA|many|15
CASSELGGGNQPQHF
TGTGCCAGCAGTGAATTGGGGGGAGGCAATCAGCCCCAGCATTTT
>TRBJ2-2|TRBV20-1|TRBD1|NA|14
CSAPDRGDTGELFF
TGCAGTGCCCCGGACAGGGGGGACACCGGGGAGCTGTTTTTT
>TRBJ2-2|TRBV27|NA|few|15
CASSFRQANTGELFF
TGTGCCAGCAGTTTTCGACAGGCTAACACCGGGGAGCTGTTTTTT
>TRBJ2-7|TRBV20-1|NA|NA|16
CSARDPPGVDPYEQYF
TGCAGTGCTAGAGATCCCCCCGGGGTGGATCCCTACGAGCAGTACTTC
>TRBJ1-2|TRBV6-5|TRBD1|many|15
CASSYSGQGGHGYTF
TGTGCCAGCAGTTACTCGGGACAGGGCGGCCATGGCTACACCTTC
>TRBJ1-1|TRBV6-4|NA|few|13
CASREGIYTEAFF
TGTGCCAGCAGAGAAGGGATCTACACTGAAGCTTTCTTT
>TRBJ2-6|TRBV4-2|NA|many|14
CASSQEGGANVLTF
TGTGCCAGCAGCCAAGAAGGTGGGGCCAACGTCCTGACTTTC
>TRBJ2-1|TRBV5-1|TRBD1|many|17
CASSLGRGLKSYNEQFF
TGCGCCAGCAGCTTGGGCAGGGGGCTTAAGTCCTACAATGAGCAGTTCTTC
>TRBJ1-2|TRBV9|NA|many|13
CASSVEGGYGYTF
TGTGCCAGCAGCGTAGAGGGTGGGTATGGCTACACCTTC
>TRBJ1-2|TRBV12-3/TRBV12-4|NA|few|12
CASNGRRYGYTF
TGTGCCAGCAATGGACGGAGATATGGCTACACCTTC